Reported below is one TCR beta chain. Its antigen remains undetermined. No qualities accompany the bases; no much larger clone lies one base away. CDR1 MNHNY and CDR2 SVGAGI were looked up in the germline V gene (reference sequence). Inclusive of the bounding cysteine and phenylalanine, the CDR3 is 14 residues long. Only the CDR3 portion is preserved as DNA: 42 bases, with reading frame beginning at the first base. V and J are truncated by 2 bases and 0 bases respectively, leaving an intervening sequence of 6 bases. This record comes from a study of cytomegalovirus exposure and HLA in healthy donors (dated by TCRdb to about 2017). Regarding the research as a whole: According to an earlier analysis of 587 of the donors, about 180 million T cells yielded 117 million unique TCR beta sequences and about 300 Gb of sequence data. To decide whether each TCR beta V gene segment behaved as functional or pseudogenic, an earlier analysis of fewer than 750 of the donors relied on high-throughput TCR beta sequencing. The aim of the study was to test whether cataloging public T cell receptors could identify signatures of past pathogen exposure. In addition to the first cohort of around 670 subjects, a separate validation cohort of around 110 different subjects was used. Among the roughly 430 genotyped donors, approximately 81% belonged to the genetic ancestry cluster associated with self-reported Caucasian donors. In the later analysis, no new phenotypic data were used to find candidate immune exposures; instead, reliance was placed on TCR beta sequences and their occurrence across donors. About five DR-DQ haplotypes were treated as single units for association and clustering because of strong linkage in the cohort. To predict cytomegalovirus infection status, the study combined high-throughput TCR immunosequencing, statistical association of individual TCRs with disease status, and machine learning. The study profiled the T cell repertoires of approximately 700 subjects by immunosequencing and related them to cytomegalovirus serostatus. In a later analysis, previously published TCR beta repertoires from about 670 donors were re-analyzed and high-resolution HLA genotyping was added so that TCR occurrence patterns could be studied. HLA typing covered class I and class II loci at four-digit resolution. Among some 400 genotyped donors of the cohort, an average of around 220,000 unique TCR beta nucleotide sequences was sequenced per donor, of which 15% to 20% were non-productive. Typing coverage differed by locus: A, B, C, DRB1 and DQB1 were typed in roughly 629-630 donors, DQA1 in approximately 520, DPA1 in around 580, and DPB1 in 450 to 490. About 300 gigabases of sequencing data and approximately 84 million unique TCR sequences were included in an early release covering several hundred HLA-typed donors. All discovery cohort repertoires had been generated using a single sequencing platform. Donor age, sex, ethnicity and CMV serostatus were compiled together with the repertoire data. A later genetic analysis used genome-wide SNP genotypes for 398 of the 666 donors, treating that subset as a discovery cohort.

Overall study results and their limits: Cytomegalovirus status was reported to be diagnosed by the classifier with high specificity and sensitivity in both the original and validation cohorts. According to a later analysis, most CMV-associated TCR beta chains appeared to be HLA-restricted, and the HLA associations seemed to be driven largely by CMV exposure. A group of highly shared sequence variants was considered likely to be a technical artifact of the sequencing pipeline. Several of the top co-occurrence clusters appeared to be linked to parvovirus B19, influenza, CMV and Epstein-Barr virus, according to a later analysis. Most TCR sequences were seen in very few donors, while some public TCRs were found in many individuals. For the cohort, immune exposure information was limited to CMV serostatus. A later genetic analysis reported fewer N-insertions in productive TCRs among donors in an Asian-associated ancestry cluster than the roughly 620-donor mean. Correlated functional status among segregating V segments might be attributable to linkage disequilibrium, but an unknown experimental factor could not be ruled out. When HLA alleles, especially DR and DQ, strongly co-occurred, attributing TCR associations to individual alleles was difficult. Roughly 15 rarely observed V segments, including chromosome 9 orphons, were excluded from the earlier analysis of approximately 500 of the donors because counts were too low. Only TCR beta chains were sequenced in this cohort, and the absence of alpha or paired-chain data limited detectable features. Because some donors lacked HLA typing at each locus, the association tests relied only on the typed subset. Some IMGT-functional V segments, including TRBV6-2 and TRBV6-3, could not be distinguished by the 87-base-pair reads and were therefore excluded. A later analysis associated about 17,000 TCR beta sequences with specific HLA alleles at a false discovery rate of 0.05. Three of the identified cytomegalovirus-associated TCR beta chains were confirmed in vitro to be specific for cytomegalovirus antigens. A further reported finding was that TCR beta sequences accurately predicted the HLA-A and HLA-B alleles for most subjects in the first cohort. The authors suggested that the approach could potentially be extended to other disease states and immunological phenotypes. In the study, 164 TCR beta chains were listed as associated with cytomegalovirus. In a later genetic analysis, a missense DCLRE1C variant was associated with V-gene and J-gene trimming of TCR beta chains, and the association was replicated in an independent cohort. The presence/absence analyses assumed that sequencing depth was roughly uniform across donors, and that assumption may not be true. Compared with equally common non-associated chains, HLA-associated TCR beta chains in a later analysis were more clonally expanded and had lower generation probabilities. In an earlier analysis of about 600 of the donors, most TCR beta V segments appeared in productive rearrangements about 87% or about 30% of the time, broadly matching IMGT annotations. In a later analysis, TCR association rates were found to vary across HLA loci, with the most associated TCRs seen for DRB1 alleles and the fewest for HLA-C alleles.

To prepare the library, the immunoSEQ multiplex PCR assay was applied. A mixture of 60 forward primers for TCR Vbeta segments and 13 reverse primers for TCR Jbeta segments was used in the multiplex PCR. The CDR3 region of rearranged TCR beta genes was amplified from genomic DNA with a multiplex PCR assay. Amplified TCR beta libraries were sequenced as 87-base-pair reads on the Illumina HiSeq System. In the original analysis: In a later analysis, some 80 million unique TCR beta chains were counted across the 690 or so repertoires, and roughly 10 million of these chains were shared by at least two donors. To remove PCR and sequencing errors, raw reads were error-corrected and collapsed into unique sequences using a nearest-neighbor algorithm that merged closely related sequences. CDR3 sequences were aligned to IMGT reference sequences to assign V, D and J gene segments. For a sequence to be retained, a match of at least six nucleotides was required to both a V gene segment and a J gene segment. A rearrangement was called productive if the CDR3 had no stop codons and remained in frame with V and J, and every other rearrangement was called non-productive. Following IMGT convention, CDR3 was defined as the stretch from the second conserved V-encoded cysteine to the conserved J-encoded phenylalanine. The earlier analysis of 500 to 750 of the donors excluded any sequence lacking an unambiguous match to a single V gene segment. In an earlier analysis of a few hundred of the donors, a V segment was called functional when productive rearrangements were above 56.7%, and segregating when the standard deviation between donors exceeded 5%. A statistical classification framework was built to diagnose cytomegalovirus status from the catalog of TCR beta chain sequences. In a later analysis, TCR nucleotide sequences were compared against IMGT/GENE-DB human TR gene sequences so that V and J genes could be assigned. Using the TCRdist pipeline, a later analysis assigned CDR3 sequences along with most-parsimonious VDJ recombination scenarios. In a later analysis, every TCR beta chain was defined by the combination of its CDR3 amino acid sequence and its V-gene family, and reads without a unique V-gene family were dropped. A later analysis removed several hundred highly shared, low-generation-probability nucleotide sequences to deal with suspected cross-contamination and a sequencing artifact. In a later analysis, a clonal expansion index for each public chain was calculated from normalized within-repertoire ranks of inferred template counts. In a later analysis, generation probabilities were computed using a VDJ recombination model fitted to out-of-frame rearrangements, and the results were checked against IGoR. In a later analysis, hypergeometric tests were used to score TCR-TCR, TCR-HLA and TCR-CMV co-occurrence, with a repertoire-size bias correction applied to TCR pairs. In a later analysis, false discovery rates were estimated by permuting HLA or CMV assignments 20 times. In a later analysis, co-occurring TCRs were grouped with DBSCAN, and TCRdist sequence similarity was added when clustering was performed within HLA-allele-positive subsets. Repertoires with fewer than 30,000 or more than 120,000 public chains, plus five repertoires with anomalous nucleotide sharing, were excluded from co-occurrence clustering. In its TCRdb copy, this immuneACCESS table keeps in-frame sequences only and misses some clones. Where compared with another copy, unresolved V genes explain less than half of these, and the others have no known cause. D and trimming come from the DNA, and the V and J calls and clone size come from that table. Counted in this sample were more than 90,000 clones; around 77% of them appeared once. The top ten hold less than 10% of the sample.

The cohort was made up of approximately 670 healthy bone marrow donors. Cohort members were all nominally healthy when sampled, although unrecorded immune exposures were likely present. The donor tested CMV seronegative and was one of the 352 seronegative cohort members. A peripheral blood sample was collected from each donor, and TCR beta sequencing was performed on peripheral blood mononuclear cells. Genomic DNA extraction from the blood cell samples was performed with the Qiagen DNeasy Blood Extraction Kit. The sequence links TRBV6-6 to TRBJ2-3, with the D gene uncertain. Material: PBMCs. The receptor was derived from a female donor in good health and CMV-seronegative. The DNA sequence follows: TGTGCCAGCAGTTACGGCAAGAGCACAGATACGCAGTATTTT. This is translated as CASSYGKSTDTQYF.